This T cell receptor beta chain derives from a study of naive and memory T cell subsets. Study observations and caveats: Gini index rose across naive, CM, EM and EMRA in CD4 and CD8. A few larger clonotypes appeared in naive repertoires, especially CD8, possibly memory cells re-expressing CD45RA.

This clonotype was observed at least ten times. Its antigen is as yet unknown. The CDR3 is 15 residues long. The V gene end was trimmed by 5 bases and the J gene end by 6 bases; junction bases not matched to a gene: 9. The germline gives CDR1 DFQATT, CDR2 SNEGSKA (reference sequence). Two oligonucleotides, mixed equimolar, formed the beta constant-region primer covering TRBC1 and TRBC2. Nested alpha and beta constant-region primers with the SP2 primer drove four PCR rounds on ligated cDNA. TCRdb reanalysed the UMI-ligation and nested PCR reads using MiXCR and keeps one entry per CDR3 protein. The table lists about 150,000 distinct CDR3 sequences, about 20% of them singletons.

J is TRBJ2-1 and V is TRBV20-1, with 11 bases lining up with TRBD2. The TCR was taken from a human donor in good health. The sequencing input was naive CD4+ T cells from blood. CDR3 loop: CSAQGIAGGANEQFF. CDR3 coding DNA: TGCAGTGCTCAGGGGATAGCGGGAGGGGCCAATGAGCAGTTCTTC.